The 2 T cell receptor beta chains presented below share a single source sample, sequenced in a study of blood T cell repertoires in COVID-19. Assay: immunoSEQ multiplex PCR; the TCRdb copy retains only in-frame clones and omits some. The repertoire includes around 140,000 clones, approximately 80% of them detected once, and more than 8% sits in the top ten. The sample consisted of peripheral blood. The receptor set was obtained from a human donor in a cohort sampled during active COVID-19.

Only a few counts were recorded for this clone. In DNA form, the CDR3 reads TGTGCCAGCAGCACTAGACAGGGAAGATTGGCTTTCTTT. Its translation: CASSTRQGRLAFF. The rearrangement uses TRBV6-2 or TRBV6-3 and TRBJ1-1, with 7 bases that match TRBD1. Trimming removed 6 bases from V and 11 bases from J; junction bases left unmatched: 12. The CDR3 spans 13 residues. CDR1 MNHEY and CDR2 SVGEGT come from the germline V gene.

This clone has just a few counts. This chain uses TRBV7-2 with TRBJ2-3, with 10 bases aligning to TRBD2. In germline, CDR1 is SGHTA, CDR2 FQGNSA. This CDR3 is built from 16 residues. The V gene end was trimmed by 0 bases and the J gene end by 6 bases; junction bases not matched to a gene: 6. In nucleotides, the CDR3 is TGTGCCAGCAGCTTAGCGGGACTAGCGTCGGGGGATACGCAGTATTTT. Translation: CASSLAGLASGDTQYF.